This TCR beta chain was sequenced for a study of cytomegalovirus exposure and HLA in healthy donors (dated by TCRdb to the late 2010s). For the study in its entirety: According to a later analysis, the 120 or so validation repertoires were produced on the same platform as the 666 repertoires of the first cohort. The study combined high-throughput TCR immunosequencing, statistical association of individual TCRs with disease status, and machine learning to predict cytomegalovirus infection status. The study aimed to test whether cataloging public T cell receptors could reveal signatures of past pathogen exposure. Along with the approximately 700-subject first cohort, a separate validation cohort of over a hundred different subjects was used. What the research found in general, with its limitations: In vitro tests confirmed that a few of the cytomegalovirus-associated TCR beta chains recognize cytomegalovirus antigens. All 120 repertoires were used to score co-occurrence in the validation cohort in a later analysis, because that analysis had no HLA typing for the cohort. A total of 164 TCR beta chains were listed by the study as associated with cytomegalovirus. Subsequent analysis determined that TCRs grouped into clusters in the first cohort also showed a tendency toward co-occurrence across the roughly 110 validation repertoires, and 85% to 95% of cluster scores exceeded 0. Cytomegalovirus status was reported to be diagnosed by the classifier with high specificity and sensitivity in both the original and validation cohorts. Most TCR sequences were seen in very few donors, while some public TCRs were found in many individuals. The authors suggested that the approach could potentially be extended to other disease states and immunological phenotypes.

Receptor amplification or capture employed the immunoSEQ multiplex PCR assay. Per the authors' processing: A statistical classification framework was built to diagnose cytomegalovirus status from the catalog of TCR beta chain sequences. Sourced from immuneACCESS, this table was stored by TCRdb with only in-frame sequences that have V and J called. A share of the clones is absent; for the studies checked, an unresolved V gene accounts for under half, and the remainder has no known explanation. That table gives V, J and clone size, and the DNA gave D and trimming. Present in this sample are 90,000 to 150,000 clones, roughly 90% of which were seen just once. The ten largest account for just under 6.5% of the sample. The donors were included in the validation cohort of roughly 120 subjects, a group kept apart from the roughly 690-subject first cohort. As concerns this clone: The clone's antigen remains unknown. Base quality data are lacking; no much larger clone is found one base away.

The germline V gene (reference sequence) gives CDR1 as LNHDA and CDR2 as SQIVND. V gives up 3 bases and J gives up 2 bases, and the segment between their germline ends measures 14 bases. The CDR3 covers 16 residues, taking in both the cysteine and the phenylalanine. Of the read, only the CDR3 DNA is kept; its 48 bases are in frame from base 1. The sample consisted of PBMCs. The TCR was taken from a woman aged 18-35 years in good health and CMV-seropositive. The chain couples TRBV19 to TRBJ2-1, and TRBD2 may be the D gene, going by 7 matching bases. The nucleotides read TGTGCCAGTAGTATGGGCGGGGGCCGCACCTACAATGAGCAGTTCTTC. Translated, this is CASSMGGGRTYNEQFF.